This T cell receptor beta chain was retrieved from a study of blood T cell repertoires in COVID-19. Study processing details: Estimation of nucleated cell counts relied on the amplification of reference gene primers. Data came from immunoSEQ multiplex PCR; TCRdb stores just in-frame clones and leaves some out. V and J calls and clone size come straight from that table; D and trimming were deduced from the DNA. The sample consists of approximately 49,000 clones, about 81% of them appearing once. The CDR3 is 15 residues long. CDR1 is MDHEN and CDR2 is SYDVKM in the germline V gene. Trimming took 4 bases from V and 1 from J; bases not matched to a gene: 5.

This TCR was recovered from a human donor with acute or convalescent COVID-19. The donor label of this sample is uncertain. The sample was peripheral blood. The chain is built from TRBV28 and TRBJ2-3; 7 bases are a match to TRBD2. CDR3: CASSSQGGGTDTQYF. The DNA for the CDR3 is TGTGCCAGCAGTTCGCAGGGAGGGGGCACAGATACGCAGTATTTT.